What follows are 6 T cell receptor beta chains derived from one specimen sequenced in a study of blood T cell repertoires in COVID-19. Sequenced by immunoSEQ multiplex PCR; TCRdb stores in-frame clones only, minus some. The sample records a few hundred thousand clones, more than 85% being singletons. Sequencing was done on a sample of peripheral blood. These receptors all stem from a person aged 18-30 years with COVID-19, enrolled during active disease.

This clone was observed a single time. The CDR3 sequence is CASSLVSRSPEAFF. CDR3 sequence (DNA): TGTGCCAGCAGCTTAGTGAGTCGGAGTCCTGAAGCTTTCTTT. The chain couples TRBV7-9 to TRBJ1-1; no definite D call. Per the germline V gene, CDR1 is SEHNR and CDR2 is FQNEAQ (reference sequence). The CDR3 loop spans 14 amino acids. Trimming left V 1 base short and J 6 bases short, with 12 bases between.

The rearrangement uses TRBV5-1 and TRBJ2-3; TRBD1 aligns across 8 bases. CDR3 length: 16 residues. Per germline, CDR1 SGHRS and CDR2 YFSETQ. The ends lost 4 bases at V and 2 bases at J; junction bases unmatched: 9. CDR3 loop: CASSRRGQEVTDTQYF. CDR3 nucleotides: TGCGCCAGCAGCCGAAGGGGACAGGAGGTCACAGATACGCAGTATTTT.

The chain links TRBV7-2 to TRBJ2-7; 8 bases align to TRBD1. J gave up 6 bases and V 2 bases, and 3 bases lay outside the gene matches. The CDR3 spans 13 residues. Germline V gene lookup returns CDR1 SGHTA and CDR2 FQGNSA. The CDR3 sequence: CASSLRTGREQYF. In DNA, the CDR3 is TGTGCCAGCAGCTTAAGGACAGGGCGCGAGCAGTACTTC.

CDR3 loop: CASSQKVGQGRSYEQYF. The CDR3 DNA reads as TGCGCCAGCAGCCAAAAAGTTGGACAGGGCCGCTCCTACGAGCAGTACTTC. The chain couples TRBV4-1 to TRBJ2-7; 8 bases are a match to TRBD1. The CDR3 spans 17 residues. Losses at the gene ends were 2 bases for V and 0 bases for J; bases not matched to a gene: 9. The germline V gene encodes CDR1 MGHRA and CDR2 YSYEKL.

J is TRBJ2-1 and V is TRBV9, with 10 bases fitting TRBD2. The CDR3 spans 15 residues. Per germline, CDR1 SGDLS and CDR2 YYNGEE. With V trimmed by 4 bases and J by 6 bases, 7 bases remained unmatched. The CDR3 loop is CASSLGTSGTNEQFF. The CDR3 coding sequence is TGTGCCAGCAGCCTTGGCACTAGCGGGACCAATGAGCAGTTCTTC.

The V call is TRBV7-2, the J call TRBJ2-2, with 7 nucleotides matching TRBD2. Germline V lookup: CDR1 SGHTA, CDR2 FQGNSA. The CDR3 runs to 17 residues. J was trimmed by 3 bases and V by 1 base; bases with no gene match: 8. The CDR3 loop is CASSLVFLREHTGELFF. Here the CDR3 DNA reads TGTGCCAGCAGCTTAGTGTTCTTGCGGGAGCACACCGGGGAGCTGTTTTTT.